These 19 T cell receptor beta chains originate from one sample sequenced in a study of OX40 agonist ivuxolimab in advanced cancers. Clones were sequenced by immunoSEQ multiplex PCR, and TCRdb holds only the in-frame ones, with some missing. The data contain some 22,000 clones, 70% to 85% of them singletons. The input for sequencing was CD4+ or CD8+ T cells sorted from blood, taken in a trial of the OX40 agonist ivuxolimab. These receptor sequences come from an adult with an advanced solid tumor such as melanoma, head and neck, liver or kidney cancer.

V usage is TRBV30 and J usage is TRBJ2-6; D not resolved. Germline V CDR1 and CDR2: GTSNPN, SVGIG (reference sequence). The germline V and J ends were trimmed by 2 bases and 0 bases, with 5 bases remaining between them. The CDR3 totals 14 residues. CDR3 coding DNA: TGTGCCTGGAGTTGGGGCTCTGGGGCCAACGTCCTGACTTTC. This codes for CAWSWGSGANVLTF.

The chain recombines TRBV5-1 with TRBJ2-1, with D tentatively TRBD2 (6 bases). The CDR3 has 14 residues. The V end was cut by 4 bases, the J end by 12 bases, with 20 bases between. Germline V gene lookup returns CDR1 SGHRS and CDR2 YFSETQ. CDR3 nucleotide sequence: TGCGCCAGCAGCCCGTTTAGCGGATCGGAAGCGCAGTTCTTC. It codes for CASSPFSGSEAQFF.

The chain is built from TRBV10-3 and TRBJ2-1; D remains unclear. Germline-derived CDR1 and CDR2 are ENHRY and SYGVKD. Trimming took off 6 bases at V and 4 bases at J, with 4 bases between the two ends. The CDR3 length is 11 residues. CDR3 residues: CAISSYNEQFF. CDR3 nucleotides: TGTGCCATCAGCTCTTACAATGAGCAGTTCTTC.

This chain connects TRBV27 to TRBJ2-1; D is unresolved. Trimming left V 5 bases short and J 8 bases short, with 13 bases between. Looked up from germline, CDR1 is MNHEY and CDR2 is SMNVEV (reference sequence). This CDR3 comprises 13 residues. For the CDR3, the DNA is TGTGCCAGCAGTATGGACCTGTCATATGAGCAGTTCTTC. Encoded protein: CASSMDLSYEQFF.

This chain joins TRBV4-2 and TRBJ2-1, with 10 positions matching TRBD2. From germline, CDR1 is LGHNA and CDR2 YNFKEQ. The CDR3 runs 16 residues. V lost 2 bases to trimming and J lost 1 base; unmatched junction nucleotides: 2. CDR3 bases: TGTGCCAGCAGCCAAACTAGCGGGATTTCCTACAATGAGCAGTTCTTC. Translation: CASSQTSGISYNEQFF.

This chain links TRBV7-8 with TRBJ2-3; D is tentatively TRBD1 or TRBD2 (5 bases each). CDR3 size: 17 residues. V dropped 6 bases and J dropped 8 bases, with 27 bases sitting between them. Germline CDR1 is SGHVS and CDR2 is FQNEAQ. This CDR3 reads CASRRAAGRMGRGTQYF. The CDR3 region has the DNA TGTGCCAGCAGGCGGGCGGCCGGACGCATGGGAAGGGGTACGCAGTATTTT.

The V call is TRBV29-1, the J call TRBJ2-5; D unclear. Between the trimmed V and J ends, which lost 1 base and 4 bases, there was a span of 19 bases. The germline CDR1 and CDR2 sequences are SQVTM and ANQGSEA. The CDR3 has 16 amino acids. The CDR3 loop reads CSVEGLEQLWPETQYF. CDR3 coding DNA: TGCAGCGTTGAAGGGCTCGAGCAGCTGTGGCCAGAGACCCAGTACTTC. Full variable domain (missing parts from reference TRBV29-1 and TRBJ2-5): SAVISQKPSRDICQRGTSLTIQCQVDSQVTMMFWYRQQPGQSLTLIATANQGSEATYESGFVIDKFPISRPNLTFSTLTVSNMSPEDSSIYLCSVEGLEQLWPETQYFGPGTRLLVL.

This clone was found once. This chain joins TRBV7-9 and TRBJ2-5, with 9 bases matching TRBD1. The ends lost 6 bases at V and 5 bases at J; junction bases unmatched: 10. Germline CDR1 and CDR2: SEHNR and FQNEAQ (reference sequence). The CDR3 runs 15 residues. The CDR3 sequence: CASRSPGQGVETQYF. The CDR3 region has the DNA TGTGCCAGCAGATCCCCGGGACAGGGAGTCGAGACCCAGTACTTC. The full variable domain, in which reference TRBV7-9 and TRBJ2-5 provide the parts outside the CDR3, is DTGVSQNPRHKITKRGQNVTFRCDPISEHNRLYWYRQTLGQGPEFLTYFQNEAQLEKSRLLSDRFSAERPKGSFSTLEIQRTEQGDSAMYLCASRSPGQGVETQYFGPGTRLLVL.

As concerns this clone: This clone may be a read error of a much larger clone one base away. The chain combines TRBV7-9 with TRBJ1-4; D is unclear. This CDR3 comprises 11 residues. Per the germline V gene, CDR1 is SEHNR and CDR2 is FQNEAQ (reference sequence). DNA of the CDR3: TGTGCCAGCAGCTTAGATGAAAAACTGTGTTTT. This translates into CASSLDEKLCF.

The rearrangement uses TRBV2 and TRBJ1-6; D is undetermined. Trimming took 3 bases from V and 4 from J, leaving 10 bases between them. The CDR3 consists of 15 residues. Germline lookup yields CDR1 SNHLY and CDR2 FYNNEI. The CDR3 region has the DNA TGTGCCAGCAGTGACTTTCCGACGTATAATTCACCCCTCCACTTT. Translation: CASSDFPTYNSPLHF.

The chain joins TRBV7-9 to TRBJ1-1, with TRBD1 matching over 7 bases. The germline CDR1 and CDR2 sequences are SEHNR and FQNEAQ (reference sequence). J lost 1 base, V lost 4 bases, and 3 bases had no gene match. This CDR3 is built from 14 residues. CDR3 sequence: CASSYWTGNTEAFF. DNA of the CDR3: TGTGCCAGCAGCTATTGGACAGGGAACACTGAAGCTTTCTTT.

V gene TRBV7-9 combines with J gene TRBJ2-4; no firm D call. The CDR3 consists of 13 residues. Trimming pared 4 bases from V and 10 bases from J, leaving 14 bases between. Germline CDR1 is SEHNR and CDR2 is FQNEAQ (reference sequence). The CDR3 region has the DNA TGTGCCAGCAGCTCCCCCGTGAGTCGGATTCAGTACTTC. This encodes CASSSPVSRIQYF.

The genes are TRBV28 and TRBJ2-2; 11 bases line up with TRBD2. This CDR3 is built from 17 residues. Per the germline V gene, CDR1 is MDHEN and CDR2 is SYDVKM. Trimming took 6 bases from V and 6 from J; bases not matched to a gene: 12. The CDR3 sequence is CASSSGLAATRPGELFF. The CDR3 DNA sequence: TGTGCCAGCAGCTCGGGACTAGCGGCCACACGTCCCGGGGAGCTGTTTTTT.

The rearrangement links TRBV4-2 to TRBJ1-5, with D possibly being TRBD1 (6 bases). This CDR3 is built from 16 residues. Germline lookup yields CDR1 LGHNA and CDR2 YNFKEQ. The V end lost 0 bases, the J end lost 11 bases, and 20 bases lay between the germline ends. DNA of the CDR3: TGTGCCAGCAGCCAAGATTTGGACCCCAGGGGAAGGGCCCAGCATTTT. Protein sequence: CASSQDLDPRGRAQHF.

The V call is TRBV5-1, the J call TRBJ2-5; D not resolved. The CDR3 covers 14 residues. Trimming took 2 bases from V and 1 from J, leaving 9 bases between them. Per the germline V gene, CDR1 is SGHRS and CDR2 is YFSETQ. The CDR3 region has the DNA TGCGCCAGCAGCTTTGTATGGGGCCAAGAGACCCAGTACTTC. Protein sequence: CASSFVWGQETQYF.

In its sample, this clone was seen a few times. The V call is TRBV5-1, the J call TRBJ2-7, with D perhaps TRBD1 or TRBD2 (5 bases each). The CDR3 extends over 14 amino acids. The germline gives CDR1 SGHRS, CDR2 YFSETQ. The germline V and J ends were trimmed by 4 bases and 6 bases, with 17 bases remaining between them. The CDR3 protein is CASSDGTVPGEQYF. Here the CDR3 DNA reads TGCGCCAGCAGCGACGGGACGGTTCCGGGCGAGCAGTACTTC.

The CDR3 nucleotides are TGTGCCAGCAGTGAATCTGGACAGGGTTTCTACGAGCAGTACTTC. It codes for CASSESGQGFYEQYF. The chain combines TRBV25-1 with TRBJ2-7; 8 bases map to TRBD1. This CDR3 spans 15 amino acids. V was pared by 1 base and J by 3 bases, with 5 bases of the junction left unmatched. The germline V gene has CDR1 MGHDK and CDR2 SYGVNS.

This chain connects TRBV5-1 to TRBJ2-2; D may be TRBD2 (7 bases). The V and J ends lost 4 bases and 5 bases respectively, with 18 bases between them. CDR1 is SGHRS and CDR2 is YFSETQ in the germline V gene. The CDR3 totals 16 residues. The CDR3 is CASSPGGREETGELFF. In DNA form, the CDR3 reads TGCGCCAGCAGCCCCGGGGGGCGAGAAGAAACCGGGGAGCTGTTTTTT.

The chain links TRBV2 to TRBJ1-2; no definite D call. Trimming pared 5 bases from V and 4 bases from J, leaving 11 bases between. From germline, CDR1 is SNHLY and CDR2 FYNNEI. The CDR3 is 13 residues long. The CDR3 DNA reads as TGTGCCAGCAGTCCTTATGGGTCCTATGGCTACACCTTC. Protein product: CASSPYGSYGYTF.